Below, 12 T cell receptor beta chains from the same sample are listed, as sequenced in a study of blood T cell repertoires in COVID-19. Data came from immunoSEQ multiplex PCR; TCRdb stores just in-frame clones and leaves some out. The sample lists around 200,000 clones; around 88% were seen once. The sequenced material came from peripheral blood. These receptors came from a woman between 50 and 59 years old with acute or convalescent COVID-19.

The chain employs TRBV19 and TRBJ2-2; 9 bases line up with TRBD2. CDR1 and CDR2 from the germline V gene are LNHDA and SQIVND (reference sequence). With V trimmed by 3 bases and J by 3 bases, 8 bases remained unmatched. This CDR3 is built from 17 residues. CDR3 sequence (DNA): TGTGCCAGTAGTATTGTGCTAGCGGGAACTGACACCGGGGAGCTGTTTTTT. Translated, it gives CASSIVLAGTDTGELFF.

Comments on this clone: A read error may produce the germline difference seen at one junction end. The chain uses TRBV7-7 and TRBJ2-5; TRBD2 aligns across 8 bases. This CDR3 is built from 14 residues. Germline V gene data show CDR1 as SSHAT and CDR2 as FNYEAQ (reference sequence). The CDR3 sequence is CASSSRGGLETQYF. In nucleotides, the CDR3 is TGTGCTAGCAGCTCCCGGGGGGGGTTGGAGACCCAGTACTTC.

V and J are TRBV6-6 and TRBJ2-4; D unresolved. Trimming took off 6 bases at V and 9 bases at J, with 18 bases between the two ends. The CDR3 loop spans 14 amino acids. Germline-derived CDR1 and CDR2 are MNHNY and SVGAGI (reference sequence). CDR3 coding DNA: TGTGCCAGCAGCCCCCCAGCAGTGGAGAGCATTCAGTACTTC. It yields the protein CASSPPAVESIQYF.

This chain connects TRBV24-1 to TRBJ1-5; TRBD1 agrees at 8 bases. Unmatched junction bases numbered 6, after V lost 10 bases and J lost 5 bases. CDR3 length equals 13 residues. The germline gives CDR1 KGHDR, CDR2 SFDVKD. The CDR3 DNA reads TGTGCCACACAGGACAGGGATTATCAGCCCCAGCATTTT. Translated, it gives CATQDRDYQPQHF.

The count of this clone is one. The chain combines TRBV7-2 with TRBJ2-5; D possibly corresponds to TRBD1 (6 bases). The CDR3 spans 14 residues. The V end was cut by 1 base, the J end by 5 bases, with 11 bases between. Germline CDR1 reads SGHTA; CDR2 reads FQGNSA. CDR3 bases: TGTGCCAGCAGCTTAGAGAGGGGGTGGGAGACCCAGTACTTC. It translates to CASSLERGWETQYF.

J is TRBJ2-7 and V is TRBV5-1; TRBD2 matches 7 bases. The V segment lost 5 bases and the J segment 6 bases; nucleotides outside the gene matches: 2. Per germline, CDR1 SGHRS and CDR2 YFSETQ. The CDR3 length is 11 residues. The DNA of the CDR3 is TGCGCCAGCAGTTGGGGGGGCGAGCAGTACTTC. Residues: CASSWGGEQYF.

The V and J genes are TRBV19 and TRBJ1-1, with D perhaps TRBD1 (5 bases). The germline CDR1 and CDR2 sequences are LNHDA and SQIVND (reference sequence). The CDR3 covers 12 residues. V was pared by 2 bases and J by 11 bases, with 12 bases between. In nucleotides, the CDR3 is TGTGCCAGTAGTATATTTGGAGGGGACGCTTTCTTT. Protein product: CASSIFGGDAFF.

V usage is TRBV27 and J usage is TRBJ2-5; D is unclear. Per the germline V gene, CDR1 is MNHEY and CDR2 is SMNVEV (reference sequence). The CDR3 has 14 amino acids. Trimming took 0 bases from V and 8 from J, leaving 13 bases between them. For the CDR3, the DNA is TGTGCCAGCAGTTTATCCCGACTCGAAGGAACCCAGTACTTC. Encoded protein: CASSLSRLEGTQYF.

The chain carries TRBV19 and TRBJ2-1, with D perhaps TRBD2 (6 bases). Germline CDR1 is LNHDA and CDR2 is SQIVND (reference sequence). The V and J ends lost 9 bases and 0 bases respectively, with 9 bases between them. The length of the CDR3 is 13 residues. CDR3 loop: CASAGSSYNEQFF. CDR3 coding DNA: TGTGCCAGCGCCGGGAGCTCCTACAATGAGCAGTTCTTC. The whole variable domain, remainder taken from reference TRBV19 and TRBJ2-1, is DGGITQSPKYLFRKEGQNVTLSCEQNLNHDAMYWYRQDPGQGLRLIYYSQIVNDFQKGDIAEGYSVSREKKESFPLTVTSAQKNPTAFYLCASAGSSYNEQFFGPGTRLTVL.

V gene TRBV7-6 combines with J gene TRBJ1-2, with a possible D match to TRBD1 (6 bases). The V end lost 5 bases, the J end lost 3 bases, and 13 bases lay between the germline ends. CDR1 SGHVS and CDR2 FNYEAQ come from the germline V gene. The CDR3 length is 14 residues. CDR3 sequence: CASSPQGEDYGYTF. The CDR3 bases are TGTGCCAGCAGCCCACAGGGAGAAGACTATGGCTACACCTTC.

The rearrangement joins TRBV25-1 to TRBJ1-6; 9 positions agree with TRBD1. The germline V gene has CDR1 MGHDK and CDR2 SYGVNS. This CDR3 has 14 residues. With 4 bases clipped from V and 6 bases from J, the junction kept 1 base outside the gene matches. The DNA for the CDR3 is TGTGCCAGCAGTGCGACAGGGGGTAATTCACCCCTCCACTTT. Translation: CASSATGGNSPLHF.

Concerning this clone itself: This specimen includes other DNA sequences encoding the same CDR3. This sequence joins TRBV11-2 and TRBJ2-1, with TRBD2 identical over 8 bases. CDR3 size: 13 residues. The germline gives CDR1 SGHAT, CDR2 FQNNGV. V gave up 4 bases and J gave up 7 bases; unmatched junction bases: 3. The CDR3 loop is CASSSGLANEQFF. The CDR3 DNA reads as TGTGCCAGCAGCTCTGGACTAGCAAATGAGCAGTTCTTC. Together with reference TRBV11-2 and TRBJ2-1, the CDR3 gives the full variable domain: EAGVAQSPRYKIIEKRQSVAFWCNPISGHATLYWYQQILGQGPKLLIQFQNNGVVDDSQLPKDRFSAERLKGVDSTLKIQPAKLEDSAVYLCASSSGLANEQFFGPGTRLTVL.